Each of the 18 T cell receptor beta chains below was sequenced from the same sample in a study of sequential checkpoint blockade in melanoma. Method: immunoSEQ multiplex PCR; TCRdb's copy keeps in-frame clones and lacks some. The table shows about 17,000 clones, with 55% to 75% occurring only once. As to treatment: randomized to nivolumab then ipilimumab (arm A) or the reverse (arm B). The material sequenced was CD8+ T cells sorted from blood (inferred from file names), taken from a patient given nivolumab and ipilimumab in sequence. Receptors originate from a human donor with melanoma.

The chain recombines TRBV7-9 with TRBJ2-7; possibly TRBD1 for D (6 bases). V was shortened by 1 base and J by 0 bases, with 16 bases between the two germline ends. The germline V gene encodes CDR1 SEHNR and CDR2 FQNEAQ (reference sequence). The CDR3 has 17 residues. CDR3 DNA sequence: TGTGCCAGCAGCTTAGAGGCAGGGGCTATGAGCTCCTACGAGCAGTACTTC. Its translation: CASSLEAGAMSSYEQYF.

The J gene is TRBJ2-1, the V gene TRBV19; TRBD2 aligns across 11 bases. Germline V gene lookup returns CDR1 LNHDA and CDR2 SQIVND (reference sequence). Trimming took 8 bases from V and 7 from J; bases not matched to a gene: 13. The CDR3 contains 16 residues. In nucleotides, the CDR3 is TGTGCCAGTGCTTTATTAGCGGGAGGGCCGGCAAATGAGCAGTTCTTC. Protein sequence: CASALLAGGPANEQFF.

CDR3 sequence (DNA): TGTGCCAGTAGTGTAACAGGGGGCTTCAATCAGCCCCAGCATTTT. Protein product: CASSVTGGFNQPQHF. The chain carries TRBV19 and TRBJ1-5, with 9 bases aligning to TRBD1. The germline CDR1 and CDR2 sequences are LNHDA and SQIVND (reference sequence). Trimming cost V 5 bases and J 3 bases; bases outside gene matches: 5. This CDR3 has 15 amino acids.

CDR3 sequence (DNA): TGTGCCAGTAGGACAGGGGGCGAATCCCTCCACTTT. This translates into CASRTGGESLHF. The chain combines TRBV19 with TRBJ1-6, with 10 bases aligning to TRBD1. Trimming removed 6 bases from V and 14 bases from J; junction bases left unmatched: 4. The CDR3 extends over 12 amino acids. Germline loops: CDR1 LNHDA, CDR2 SQIVND (reference sequence).

The rearrangement links TRBV19 to TRBJ2-1; 10 positions agree with TRBD2. The CDR3 spans 15 residues. V trimming: 4 bases; J trimming: 2 bases; junction bases outside the gene matches: 2. CDR1 is LNHDA and CDR2 is SQIVND in the germline V gene (reference sequence). The CDR3 is CASSTGLAAYNEQFF. CDR3 nucleotide sequence: TGTGCCAGTAGTACCGGACTAGCGGCCTACAATGAGCAGTTCTTC. Drawing the rest from reference TRBV19 and TRBJ2-1, the complete variable domain is DGGITQSPKYLFRKEGQNVTLSCEQNLNHDAMYWYRQDPGQGLRLIYYSQIVNDFQKGDIAEGYSVSREKKESFPLTVTSAQKNPTAFYLCASSTGLAAYNEQFFGPGTRLTVL.

In this sample, this clone turned up a few times. The chain couples TRBV10-1 to TRBJ2-2; D uncertain. Germline assignment: CDR1 WNHNN and CDR2 SYGVQD (reference sequence). The CDR3 is 15 residues long. V was shortened by 3 bases and J by 3 bases, with 11 bases between the two germline ends. The CDR3 sequence: CASSDGQLDTGELFF. The CDR3 DNA reads as TGCGCCAGCAGTGATGGTCAGCTAGACACCGGGGAGCTGTTTTTT.

V usage is TRBV5-5 and J usage is TRBJ2-7, with 8 bases identical to TRBD1. The CDR3 is 16 residues long. From germline, CDR1 is SGHKS and CDR2 YYEKEE (reference sequence). The trim removed 1 base at V and 7 bases at J, leaving 13 bases unmatched. The CDR3 coding sequence is TGTGCCAGCAGCTTGCGGTGGGGGACAGGTCCTCGGGAGCAGTACTTC. Protein: CASSLRWGTGPREQYF.

The chain couples TRBV29-1 to TRBJ2-7; possibly TRBD1 for D (6 bases). The CDR3 spans 13 residues. V lost 7 bases and J 2 bases, leaving 15 bases between the germline ends. Germline V gene data show CDR1 as SQVTM and CDR2 as ANQGSEA. For the CDR3, the DNA is TGCAGCGCCACGACAGGAAGTACCTACGAGCAGTACTTC. As protein: CSATTGSTYEQYF.

This clone was detected once. The rearrangement uses TRBV27 and TRBJ2-1; D is ambiguous. This CDR3 spans 15 amino acids. The V end was cut by 0 bases, the J end by 7 bases, with 13 bases between. CDR1 and CDR2 from the germline V gene are MNHEY and SMNVEV (reference sequence). CDR3 loop: CASSLSQWVRNEQFF. DNA for the CDR3: TGTGCCAGCAGTTTATCACAGTGGGTCCGAAATGAGCAGTTCTTC.

This rearrangement joins TRBV9 to TRBJ2-7; 7 nucleotides match TRBD1. The germline V gene encodes CDR1 SGDLS and CDR2 YYNGEE. Trimming took 4 bases from V and 4 from J; bases not matched to a gene: 11. There are 15 residues in the CDR3. In DNA form, the CDR3 reads TGTGCCAGCAGCTTTCAGGACAGGAGTTTTTACGAGCAGTACTTC. It is translated as CASSFQDRSFYEQYF. The full variable domain, in which reference TRBV9 and TRBJ2-7 provide the parts outside the CDR3, is DSGVTQTPKHLITATGQRVTLRCSPRSGDLSVYWYQQSLDQGLQFLIQYYNGEERAKGNILERFSAQQFPDLHSELNLSSLELGDSALYFCASSFQDRSFYEQYFGPGTRLTVT.

The genes are TRBV5-1 and TRBJ2-7; TRBD1 agrees at 9 bases. The germline V gene has CDR1 SGHRS and CDR2 YFSETQ. This CDR3 is 14 amino acids long. The V gene end was trimmed by 1 base and the J gene end by 5 bases; junction bases not matched to a gene: 4. The CDR3 spells CASSLTGGYNEQYF. The CDR3 DNA sequence: TGCGCCAGCAGCTTGACAGGGGGCTATAACGAGCAGTACTTC.

The rearrangement links TRBV30 to TRBJ2-7; 8 bases align to TRBD1. This CDR3 is built from 14 residues. V lost 1 base, J lost 3 bases, and 5 bases stayed unmatched. Germline V CDR1 and CDR2: GTSNPN, SVGIG (reference sequence). CDR3 sequence: CAWSEGTGDYEQYF. CDR3 DNA: TGTGCCTGGAGTGAGGGGACAGGAGACTACGAGCAGTACTTC.

This chain connects TRBV21-1 to TRBJ1-2; the table's D gene call, TRBD1, was not cross checked with the DNA. TRBV21-1 counts as a pseudogene. This CDR3 has 17 amino acids. The CDR3 loop reads CASSHRDRVRANYGYTF. The CDR3 nucleotides are TGTGCCAGCAGCCACCGGGACAGGGTACGAGCTAACTATGGCTACACCTTC.

The J gene is TRBJ2-5, the V gene TRBV27; a possible D gene is TRBD1 (6 bases). CDR3 length: 15 residues. Germline values: CDR1 MNHEY, CDR2 SMNVEV (reference sequence). V was trimmed by 5 bases and J by 4 bases, leaving 17 bases between them. CDR3 residues: CASSPLTGIVETQYF. The CDR3 region has the DNA TGTGCCAGCAGTCCCCTGACAGGAATCGTAGAGACCCAGTACTTC.

This clone appeared once. The rearrangement links TRBV2 to TRBJ2-7; D possibly corresponds to TRBD1 (5 bases). Germline lookup yields CDR1 SNHLY and CDR2 FYNNEI. This CDR3 region has 15 residues. Between the trimmed V and J ends, which lost 3 bases and 3 bases, there was a span of 15 bases. CDR3 in DNA: TGTGCCAGCAGTGATCAGGGCATGCGGATCTACGAGCAGTACTTC. This encodes CASSDQGMRIYEQYF.

The rearrangement joins TRBV5-1 to TRBJ2-5; tentatively, D is TRBD2 (5 bases). There are 14 residues in the CDR3. V lost 4 bases and J 0 bases, leaving 10 bases between the germline ends. The V gene's germline CDR1 is SGHRS and CDR2 YFSETQ. CDR3 in amino acids: CASSDLGNQETQYF. For the CDR3, the DNA is TGCGCCAGCAGCGACCTCGGGAACCAAGAGACCCAGTACTTC.

This clone was counted a single time. The chain is built from TRBV7-9 and TRBJ1-2; TRBD1 agrees at 8 bases. Germline assignment: CDR1 SEHNR and CDR2 FQNEAQ (reference sequence). The V gene end was trimmed by 5 bases and the J gene end by 2 bases; junction bases not matched to a gene: 7. This CDR3 comprises 15 residues. The CDR3 loop reads CASSARTGRNYGYTF. CDR3 DNA sequence: TGTGCCAGCAGCGCCAGGACAGGGAGGAACTATGGCTACACCTTC.

This clone qualifies as medium-sized. The CDR3 nucleotides are TGTGCCAGCAGTGAAGAGGGGGCCGGACACTCCGAAGCTTTCTTT. It translates to CASSEEGAGHSEAFF. The chain links TRBV6-1 to TRBJ1-1; TRBD1 matches at 7 bases. Germline assignment: CDR1 MNHNS and CDR2 SASEGT. The trim removed 1 base at V and 8 bases at J, leaving 10 bases unmatched. This CDR3 is 15 amino acids long.